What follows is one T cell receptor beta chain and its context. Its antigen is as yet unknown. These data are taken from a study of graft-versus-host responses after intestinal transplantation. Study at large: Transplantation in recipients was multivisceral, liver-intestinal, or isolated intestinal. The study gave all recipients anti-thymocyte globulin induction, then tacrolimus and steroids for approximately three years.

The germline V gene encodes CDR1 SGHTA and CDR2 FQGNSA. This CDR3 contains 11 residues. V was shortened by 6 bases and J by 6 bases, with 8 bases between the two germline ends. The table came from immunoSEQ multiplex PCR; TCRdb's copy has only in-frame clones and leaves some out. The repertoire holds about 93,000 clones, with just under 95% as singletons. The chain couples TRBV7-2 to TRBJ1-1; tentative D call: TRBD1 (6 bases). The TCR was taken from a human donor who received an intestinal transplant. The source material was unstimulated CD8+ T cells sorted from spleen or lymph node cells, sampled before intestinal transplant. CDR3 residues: CASSRQAEAFF. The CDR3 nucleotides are TGTGCCAGCAGTCGACAGGCTGAAGCTTTCTTT.